This T cell receptor beta chain is drawn from a study of tumor and adjacent non-tumor tissue in lung cancer. Study at large: Aged about 31 to 76 years, patients included approximately 11 men and 4 to 6 women with stage I to III disease. On average, productive TCRbeta reads reached about 4 million per sample.

The library came from three nested PCR rounds adapted from ARM-PCR protocols. TCRdb used MiXCR to reprocess the multiplex PCR reads, holding one entry per CDR3 protein. Of some 84,000 distinct CDR3 sequences listed, around 65% were seen once; the top ten hold over 12%. Per the germline V gene, CDR1 is SEHNR and CDR2 is FQNEAQ (reference sequence). V lost 5 bases to trimming and J lost 9 bases; unmatched junction nucleotides: 11. The CDR3 has 15 residues. This clonotype was observed a handful of times. Its antigen remains unidentified. No cell sorting was done before RNA was extracted from the tissue. General study findings and limits: Tumor tissue had significantly higher TCR diversity than normal lung. Top 100 clones took a larger repertoire share in normal lung.

What was sequenced was lung tumor tissue. The J gene is TRBJ2-1, the V gene TRBV7-9; TRBD2 agrees at 9 bases. This clonotype was obtained from a man between 65 and 85 years old with non-small cell lung cancer. The CDR3 loop is CASSPPGVAGAEQFF. CDR3 in DNA: TGTGCCAGCAGCCCCCCAGGGGTAGCGGGAGCTGAGCAGTTCTTC.